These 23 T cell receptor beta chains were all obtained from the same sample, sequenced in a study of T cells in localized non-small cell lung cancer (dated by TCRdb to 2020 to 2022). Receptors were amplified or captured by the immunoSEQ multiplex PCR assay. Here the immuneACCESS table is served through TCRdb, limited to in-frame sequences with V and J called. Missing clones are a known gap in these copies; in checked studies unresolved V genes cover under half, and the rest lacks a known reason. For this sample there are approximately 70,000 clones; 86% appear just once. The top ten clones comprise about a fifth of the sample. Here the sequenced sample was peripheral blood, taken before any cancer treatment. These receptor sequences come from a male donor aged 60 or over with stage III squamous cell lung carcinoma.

The CDR3 reads CASSLAGGRYSPLHF. The CDR3 DNA reads as TGCGCCAGCAGCTTGGCGGGGGGAAGGTATTCACCCCTCCACTTT. The V call is TRBV5-1, the J call TRBJ1-6, with D possibly matching TRBD1 (5 bases). This CDR3 region has 15 residues. Germline V CDR1 and CDR2: SGHRS, YFSETQ. The ends were cut back, 0 bases at V and 8 bases at J, with 12 bases in the middle. Together with reference TRBV5-1 and TRBJ1-6, the CDR3 gives the full variable domain: KAGVTQTPRYLIKTRGQQVTLSCSPISGHRSVSWYQQTPGQGLQFLFEYFSETQRNKGNFPGRFSGRQFSNSRSEMNVSTLELGDSALYLCASSLAGGRYSPLHFGNGTRLTVT.

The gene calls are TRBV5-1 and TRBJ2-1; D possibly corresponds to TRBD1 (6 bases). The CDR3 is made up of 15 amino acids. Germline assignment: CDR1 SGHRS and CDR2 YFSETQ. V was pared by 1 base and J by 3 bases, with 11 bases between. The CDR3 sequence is CASSLQQGSYNEQFF. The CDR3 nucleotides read TGCGCCAGCAGCTTGCAACAGGGTAGCTACAATGAGCAGTTCTTC.

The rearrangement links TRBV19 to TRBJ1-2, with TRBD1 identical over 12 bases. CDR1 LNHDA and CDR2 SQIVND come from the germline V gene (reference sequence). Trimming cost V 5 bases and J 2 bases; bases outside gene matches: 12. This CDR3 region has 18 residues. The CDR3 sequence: CASSDRGQGALGNYGYTF. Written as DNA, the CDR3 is TGTGCCAGTAGTGACCGGGGACAGGGGGCGCTTGGGAACTATGGCTACACCTTC.

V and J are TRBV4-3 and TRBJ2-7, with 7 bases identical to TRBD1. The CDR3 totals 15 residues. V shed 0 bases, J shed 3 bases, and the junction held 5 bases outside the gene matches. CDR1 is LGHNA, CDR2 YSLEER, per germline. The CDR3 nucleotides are TGCGCCAGCAGCCAAGATTTCGACAGGGTCTACGAGCAGTACTTC. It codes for CASSQDFDRVYEQYF.

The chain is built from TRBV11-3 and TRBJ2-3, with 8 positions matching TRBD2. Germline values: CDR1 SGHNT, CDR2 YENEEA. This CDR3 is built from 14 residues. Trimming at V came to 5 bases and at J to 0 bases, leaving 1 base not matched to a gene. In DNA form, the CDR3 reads TGTGCCAGCAGCCCGGGGGGGAGCACAGATACGCAGTATTTT. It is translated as CASSPGGSTDTQYF.

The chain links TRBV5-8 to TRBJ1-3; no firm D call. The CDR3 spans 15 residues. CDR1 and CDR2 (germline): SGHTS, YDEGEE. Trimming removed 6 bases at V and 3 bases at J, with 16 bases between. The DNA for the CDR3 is TGTGCCAGCACCCTATATGAGGGATATGGAAACACCATATATTTT. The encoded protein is CASTLYEGYGNTIYF.

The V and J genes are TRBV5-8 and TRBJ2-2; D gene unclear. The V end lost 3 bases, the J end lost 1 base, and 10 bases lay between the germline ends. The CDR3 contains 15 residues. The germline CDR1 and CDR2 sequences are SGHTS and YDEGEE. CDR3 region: CASSSTFMNTGELFF. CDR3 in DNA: TGTGCCAGCAGCTCGACCTTTATGAACACCGGGGAGCTGTTTTTT.

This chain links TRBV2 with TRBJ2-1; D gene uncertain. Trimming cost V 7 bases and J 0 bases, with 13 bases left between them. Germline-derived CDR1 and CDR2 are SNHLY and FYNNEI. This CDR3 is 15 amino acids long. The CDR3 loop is CASNLRKSSYNEQFF. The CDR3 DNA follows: TGTGCCAGCAATTTGAGGAAGAGCTCCTACAATGAGCAGTTCTTC.

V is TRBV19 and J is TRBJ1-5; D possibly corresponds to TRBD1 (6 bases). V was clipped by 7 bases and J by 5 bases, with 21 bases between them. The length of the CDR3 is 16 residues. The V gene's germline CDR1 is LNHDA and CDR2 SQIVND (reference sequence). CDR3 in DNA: TGTGCCAGTAAAAAAAACAGGGAAGCGGAATATCAGCCCCAGCATTTT. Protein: CASKKNREAEYQPQHF.

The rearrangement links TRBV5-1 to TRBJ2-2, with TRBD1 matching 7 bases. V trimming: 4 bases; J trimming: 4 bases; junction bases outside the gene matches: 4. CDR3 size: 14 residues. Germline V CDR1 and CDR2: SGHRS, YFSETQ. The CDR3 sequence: CASSQTGPTGELFF. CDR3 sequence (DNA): TGCGCCAGCAGCCAGACAGGGCCCACCGGGGAGCTGTTTTTT.

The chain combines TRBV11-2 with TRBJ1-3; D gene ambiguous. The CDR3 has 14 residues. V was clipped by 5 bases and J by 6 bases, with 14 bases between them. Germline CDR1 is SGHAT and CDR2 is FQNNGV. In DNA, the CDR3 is TGTGCCAGCAGCGCAGACGGCGACGAAAACACCATATATTTT. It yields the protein CASSADGDENTIYF.

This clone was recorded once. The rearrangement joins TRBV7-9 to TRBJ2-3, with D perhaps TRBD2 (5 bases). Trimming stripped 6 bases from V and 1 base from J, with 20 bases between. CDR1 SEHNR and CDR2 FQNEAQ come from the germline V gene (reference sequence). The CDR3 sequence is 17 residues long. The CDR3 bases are TGTGCCAGCAGATATCGACTGTCCATGGGAGGCACAGATACGCAGTATTTT. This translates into CASRYRLSMGGTDTQYF.

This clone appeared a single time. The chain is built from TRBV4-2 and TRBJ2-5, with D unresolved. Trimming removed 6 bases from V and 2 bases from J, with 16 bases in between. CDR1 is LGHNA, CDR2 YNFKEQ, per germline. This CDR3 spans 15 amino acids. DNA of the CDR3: TGTGCCAGCAGTCCTCATCAGGTCGCTCAAGAGACCCAGTACTTC. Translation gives CASSPHQVAQETQYF.

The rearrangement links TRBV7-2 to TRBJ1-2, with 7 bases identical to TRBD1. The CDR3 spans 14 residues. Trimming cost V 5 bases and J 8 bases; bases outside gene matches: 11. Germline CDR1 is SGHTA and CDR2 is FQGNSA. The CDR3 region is CASSTMDRTKGYTF. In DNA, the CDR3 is TGTGCCAGCAGCACCATGGACAGGACAAAAGGCTACACCTTC.

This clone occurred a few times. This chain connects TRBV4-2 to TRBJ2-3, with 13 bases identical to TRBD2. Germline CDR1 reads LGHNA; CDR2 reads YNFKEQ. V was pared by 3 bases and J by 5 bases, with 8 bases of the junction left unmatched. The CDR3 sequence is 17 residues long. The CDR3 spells CASSQAGLAGLGDTQYF. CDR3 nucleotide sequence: TGTGCCAGCAGCCAGGCGGGACTAGCGGGGTTAGGAGATACGCAGTATTTT.

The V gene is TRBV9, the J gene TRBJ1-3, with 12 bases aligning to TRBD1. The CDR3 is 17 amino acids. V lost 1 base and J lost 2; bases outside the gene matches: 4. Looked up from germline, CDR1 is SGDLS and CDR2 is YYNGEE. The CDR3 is CASSVRGDRGPGNTIYF. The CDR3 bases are TGTGCCAGCAGCGTAAGAGGGGACAGGGGGCCTGGAAACACCATATATTTT.

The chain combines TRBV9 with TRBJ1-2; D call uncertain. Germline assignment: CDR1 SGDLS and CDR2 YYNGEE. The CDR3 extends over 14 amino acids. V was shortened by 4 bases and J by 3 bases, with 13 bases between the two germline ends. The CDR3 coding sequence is TGTGCCAGCAGCTCTTCCACGGCGGACTATGGCTACACCTTC. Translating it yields CASSSSTADYGYTF.

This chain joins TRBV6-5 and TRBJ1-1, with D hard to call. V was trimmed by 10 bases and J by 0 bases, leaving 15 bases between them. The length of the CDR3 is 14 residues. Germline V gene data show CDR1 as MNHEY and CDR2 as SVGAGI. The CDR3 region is CATFRRGLNTEAFF. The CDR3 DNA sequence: TGTGCCACCTTCAGGCGGGGTTTGAACACTGAAGCTTTCTTT.

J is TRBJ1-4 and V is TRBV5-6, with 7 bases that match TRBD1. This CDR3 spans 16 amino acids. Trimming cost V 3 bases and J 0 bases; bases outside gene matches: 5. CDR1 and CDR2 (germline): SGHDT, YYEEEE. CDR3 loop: CASSSLGQTTNEKLFF. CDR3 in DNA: TGTGCCAGCAGCTCCCTGGGACAGACAACTAATGAAAAACTGTTTTTT.

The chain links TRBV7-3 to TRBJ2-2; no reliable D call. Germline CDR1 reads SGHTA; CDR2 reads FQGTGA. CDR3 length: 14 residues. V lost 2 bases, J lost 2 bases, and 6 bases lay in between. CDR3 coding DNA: TGTGCCAGCAGCTTATTAATAAACACCGGGGAGCTGTTTTTT. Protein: CASSLLINTGELFF.

CDR3 coding DNA: TGCAGCGCATCACTGGGGGATGGGCAAGAGACCCAGTACTTC. Translation: CSASLGDGQETQYF. This chain uses TRBV29-1 with TRBJ2-5; D may correspond to TRBD1 or TRBD2 (5 bases each). V was shortened by 7 bases and J by 2 bases, with 17 bases between the two germline ends. There are 14 residues in the CDR3. The germline V gene has CDR1 SQVTM and CDR2 ANQGSEA.

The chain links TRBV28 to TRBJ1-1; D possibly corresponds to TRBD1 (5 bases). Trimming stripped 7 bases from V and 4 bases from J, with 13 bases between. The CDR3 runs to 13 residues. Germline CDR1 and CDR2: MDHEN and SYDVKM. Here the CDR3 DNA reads TGTGCCAGCACCGGGGCAGTGGGCACTGAAGCTTTCTTT. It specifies CASTGAVGTEAFF. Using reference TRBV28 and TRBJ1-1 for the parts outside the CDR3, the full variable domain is DVKVTQSSRYLVKRTGEKVFLECVQDMDHENMFWYRQDPGLGLRLIYFSYDVKMKEKGDIPEGYSVSREKKERFSLILESASTNQTSMYLCASTGAVGTEAFFGQGTRLTVV.

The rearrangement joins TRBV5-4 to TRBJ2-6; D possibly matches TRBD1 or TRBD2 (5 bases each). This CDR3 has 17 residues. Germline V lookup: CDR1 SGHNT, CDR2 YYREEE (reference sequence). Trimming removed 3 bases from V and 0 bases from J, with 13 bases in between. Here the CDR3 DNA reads TGTGCCAGCAGCTCCGGGACGTCCGTCTCTGGGGCCAACGTCCTGACTTTC. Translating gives CASSSGTSVSGANVLTF.